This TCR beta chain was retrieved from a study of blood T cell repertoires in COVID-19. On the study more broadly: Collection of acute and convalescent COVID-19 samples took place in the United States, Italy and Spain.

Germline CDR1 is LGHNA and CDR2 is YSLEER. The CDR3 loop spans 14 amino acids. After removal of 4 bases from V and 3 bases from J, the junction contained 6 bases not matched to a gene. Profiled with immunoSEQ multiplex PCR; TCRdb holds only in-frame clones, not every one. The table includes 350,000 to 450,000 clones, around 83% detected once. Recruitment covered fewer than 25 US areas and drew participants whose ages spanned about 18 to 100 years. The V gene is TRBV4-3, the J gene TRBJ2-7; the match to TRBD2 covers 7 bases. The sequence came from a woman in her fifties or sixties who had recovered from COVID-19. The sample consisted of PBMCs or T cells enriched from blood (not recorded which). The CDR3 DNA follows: TGCGCCAGCAGCCGCGGACTAGTCGACTACGAGCAGTACTTC. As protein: CASSRGLVDYEQYF.